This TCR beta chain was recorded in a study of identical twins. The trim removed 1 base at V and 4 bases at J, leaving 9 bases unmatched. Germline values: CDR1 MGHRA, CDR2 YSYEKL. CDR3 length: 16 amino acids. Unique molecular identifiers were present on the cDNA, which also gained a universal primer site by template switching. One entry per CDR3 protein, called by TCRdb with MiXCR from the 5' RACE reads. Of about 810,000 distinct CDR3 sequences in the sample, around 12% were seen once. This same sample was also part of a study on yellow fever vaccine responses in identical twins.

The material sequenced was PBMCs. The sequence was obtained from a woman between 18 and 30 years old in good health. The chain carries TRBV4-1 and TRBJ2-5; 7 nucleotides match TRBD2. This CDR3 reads CASSQVLGGGGETQYF. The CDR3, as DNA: TGCGCCAGCAGCCAAGTACTGGGTGGGGGGGGAGAGACCCAGTACTTC.